This TCR beta chain comes out of a study of blood T cell repertoires in COVID-19. Across the study: Samples came from the United States, Italy and Spain, spanning acute and convalescent COVID-19. Sources were T cells, B-cell-depleted T cells, or PBMCs; the material itself was cDNA or gDNA.

Method: immunoSEQ multiplex PCR; TCRdb's copy keeps in-frame clones and lacks some. Altogether approximately 99,000 clones are present, 60% to 85% being singletons, with the ten largest covering roughly 2%. V was pared by 2 bases and J by 0 bases, with 2 bases of the junction left unmatched. The CDR3 extends over 16 amino acids. Germline values: CDR1 ENHRY, CDR2 SYGVKD. The chain joins TRBV10-3 to TRBJ1-5; 9 nucleotides align to TRBD1. This TCR was recovered from a woman between 40 and 50 years old with acute or convalescent COVID-19. What was sequenced was peripheral blood. This CDR3 reads CAISEGQGYSNQPQHF. The CDR3 region has the DNA TGTGCCATCAGTGAGGGACAGGGGTATAGCAATCAGCCCCAGCATTTT.